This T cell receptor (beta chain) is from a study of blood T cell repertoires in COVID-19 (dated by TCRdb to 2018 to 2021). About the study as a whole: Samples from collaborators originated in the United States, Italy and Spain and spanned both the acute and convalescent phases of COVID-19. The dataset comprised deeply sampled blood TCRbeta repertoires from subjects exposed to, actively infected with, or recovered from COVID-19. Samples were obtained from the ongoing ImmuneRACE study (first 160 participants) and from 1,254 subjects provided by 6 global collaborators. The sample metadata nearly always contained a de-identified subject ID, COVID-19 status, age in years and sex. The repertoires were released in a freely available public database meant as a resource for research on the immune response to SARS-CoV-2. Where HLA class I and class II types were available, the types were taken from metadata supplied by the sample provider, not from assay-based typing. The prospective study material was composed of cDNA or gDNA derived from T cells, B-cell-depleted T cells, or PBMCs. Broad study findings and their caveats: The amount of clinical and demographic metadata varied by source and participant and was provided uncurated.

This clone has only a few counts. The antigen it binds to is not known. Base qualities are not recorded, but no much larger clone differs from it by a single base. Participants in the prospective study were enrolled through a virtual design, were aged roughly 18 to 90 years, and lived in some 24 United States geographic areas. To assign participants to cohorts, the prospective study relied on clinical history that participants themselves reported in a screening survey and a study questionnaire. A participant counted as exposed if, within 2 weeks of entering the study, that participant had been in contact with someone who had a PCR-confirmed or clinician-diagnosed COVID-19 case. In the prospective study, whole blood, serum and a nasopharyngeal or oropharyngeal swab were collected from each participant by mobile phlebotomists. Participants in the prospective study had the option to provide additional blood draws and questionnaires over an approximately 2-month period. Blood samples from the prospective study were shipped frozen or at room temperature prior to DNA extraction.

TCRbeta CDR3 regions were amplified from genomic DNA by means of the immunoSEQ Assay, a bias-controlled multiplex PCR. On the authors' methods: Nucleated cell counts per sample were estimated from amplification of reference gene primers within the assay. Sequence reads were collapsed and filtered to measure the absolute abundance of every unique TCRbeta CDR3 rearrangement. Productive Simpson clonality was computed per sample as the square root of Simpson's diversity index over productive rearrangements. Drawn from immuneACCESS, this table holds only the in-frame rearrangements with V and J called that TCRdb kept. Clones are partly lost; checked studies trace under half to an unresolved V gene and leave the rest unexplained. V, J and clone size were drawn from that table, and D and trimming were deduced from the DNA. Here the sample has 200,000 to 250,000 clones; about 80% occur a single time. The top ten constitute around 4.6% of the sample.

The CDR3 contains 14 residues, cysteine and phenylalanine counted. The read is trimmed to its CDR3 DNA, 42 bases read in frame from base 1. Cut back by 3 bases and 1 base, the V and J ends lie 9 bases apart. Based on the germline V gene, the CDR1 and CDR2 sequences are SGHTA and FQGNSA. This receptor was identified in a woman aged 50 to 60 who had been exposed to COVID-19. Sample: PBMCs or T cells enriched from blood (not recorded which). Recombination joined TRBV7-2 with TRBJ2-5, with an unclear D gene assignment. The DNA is TGTGCCAGCAGCTTTAGTGCAACCCAAGAGACCCAGTACTTC. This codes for CASSFSATQETQYF.